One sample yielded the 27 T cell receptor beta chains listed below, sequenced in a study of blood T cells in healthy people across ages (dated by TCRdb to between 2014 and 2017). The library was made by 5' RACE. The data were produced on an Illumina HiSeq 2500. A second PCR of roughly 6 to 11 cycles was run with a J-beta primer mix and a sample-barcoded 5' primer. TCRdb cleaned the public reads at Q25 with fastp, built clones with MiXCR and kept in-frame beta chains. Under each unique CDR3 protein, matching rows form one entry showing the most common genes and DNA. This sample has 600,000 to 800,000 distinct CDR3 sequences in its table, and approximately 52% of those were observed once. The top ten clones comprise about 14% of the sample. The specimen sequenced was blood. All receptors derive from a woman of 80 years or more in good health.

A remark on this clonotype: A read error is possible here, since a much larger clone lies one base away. The CDR3: CASSRDGSADTQYF. Here the CDR3 DNA reads TGTGCCAGCAGCCGGGACGGTAGCGCAGATACGCAGTATTTT. J is TRBJ2-3 and V is TRBV12-3 or TRBV12-4; D is tentatively TRBD1 or TRBD2 (5 bases each). With 6 bases removed from V and 4 bases from J, the gap between germline ends came to 14 bases. The CDR3 covers 14 residues.

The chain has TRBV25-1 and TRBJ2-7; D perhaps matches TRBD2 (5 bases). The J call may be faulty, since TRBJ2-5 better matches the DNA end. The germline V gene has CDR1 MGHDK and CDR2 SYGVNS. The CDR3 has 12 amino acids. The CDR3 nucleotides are TGTGCCAGCAGTGAATGGAGGGAGACCCAGTACTTC. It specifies CASSEWRETQYF.

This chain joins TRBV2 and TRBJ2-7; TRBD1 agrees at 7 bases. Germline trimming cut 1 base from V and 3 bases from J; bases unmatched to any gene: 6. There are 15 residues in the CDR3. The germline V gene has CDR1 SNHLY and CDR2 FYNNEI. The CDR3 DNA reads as TGTGCCAGCAGTGAAGACATGGACAGGAACTACGAGCAGTACTTC. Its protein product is CASSEDMDRNYEQYF.

CDR3 sequence (DNA): TGTGCCAGCAGCCGAGAGGGGGCGGGTGAAAAACTGTTTTTT. It codes for CASSREGAGEKLFF. The chain recombines TRBV3-1 with TRBJ1-4; 7 bases are a match to TRBD1. Germline CDR1 LGHDT, CDR2 YNNKEL (reference sequence). There are 14 residues in the CDR3. The J segment lost 7 bases and the V segment lost 4 bases, leaving 6 bases of the junction unmatched.

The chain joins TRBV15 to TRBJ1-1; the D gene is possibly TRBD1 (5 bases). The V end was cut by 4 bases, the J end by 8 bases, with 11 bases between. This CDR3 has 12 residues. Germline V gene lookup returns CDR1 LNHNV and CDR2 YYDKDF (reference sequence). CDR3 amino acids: CATSKPNREAFF. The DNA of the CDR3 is TGTGCCACCAGCAAACCAAACAGGGAAGCTTTCTTT.

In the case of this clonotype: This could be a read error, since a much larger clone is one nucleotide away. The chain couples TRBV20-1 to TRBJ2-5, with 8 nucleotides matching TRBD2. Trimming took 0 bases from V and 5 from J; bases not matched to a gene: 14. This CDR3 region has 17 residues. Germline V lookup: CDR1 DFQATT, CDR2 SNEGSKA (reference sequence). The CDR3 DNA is TGCAGTGCTAGAGATCTCCAAACCGGACTAGCATGGGAGACCCAGTACTTC. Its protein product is CSARDLQTGLAWETQYF.

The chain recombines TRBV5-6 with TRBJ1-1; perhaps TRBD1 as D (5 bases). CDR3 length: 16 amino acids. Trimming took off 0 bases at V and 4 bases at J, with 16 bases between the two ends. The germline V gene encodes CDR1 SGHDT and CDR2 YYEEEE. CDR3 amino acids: CASSLGFGGPSTEAFF. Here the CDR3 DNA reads TGTGCCAGCAGCTTGGGTTTCGGGGGTCCGAGCACTGAAGCTTTCTTT.

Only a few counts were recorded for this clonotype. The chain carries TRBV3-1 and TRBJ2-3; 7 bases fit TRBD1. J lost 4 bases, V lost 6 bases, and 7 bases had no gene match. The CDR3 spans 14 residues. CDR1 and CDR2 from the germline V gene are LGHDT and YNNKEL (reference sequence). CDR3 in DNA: TGTGCCAGCAGTCCCGACAGGGTCGCAGATACGCAGTATTTT. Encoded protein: CASSPDRVADTQYF.

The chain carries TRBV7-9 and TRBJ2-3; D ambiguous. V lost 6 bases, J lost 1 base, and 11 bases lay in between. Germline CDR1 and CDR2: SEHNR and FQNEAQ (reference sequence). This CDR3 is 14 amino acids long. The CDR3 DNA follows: TGTGCCAGCAGTCACATAGTGGGCACAGATACGCAGTATTTT. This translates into CASSHIVGTDTQYF.

The CDR3 nucleotides read TGTGCCAGCAGCCCCCCAGGCAGGGGGCAAGAAAAACTGTTTTTT. It is translated as CASSPPGRGQEKLFF. The chain joins TRBV7-9 to TRBJ1-4; 8 bases fit TRBD1. The CDR3 extends over 15 amino acids. The germline gives CDR1 SEHNR, CDR2 FQNEAQ (reference sequence). V gave up 5 bases and J gave up 8 bases; unmatched junction bases: 10.

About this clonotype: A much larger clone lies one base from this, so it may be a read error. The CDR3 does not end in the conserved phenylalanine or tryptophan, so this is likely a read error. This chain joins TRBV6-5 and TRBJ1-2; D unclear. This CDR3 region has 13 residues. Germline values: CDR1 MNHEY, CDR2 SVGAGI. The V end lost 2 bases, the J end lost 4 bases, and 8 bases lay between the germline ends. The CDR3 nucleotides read TGTGCCAGCAGTTACAGAAACAGCTATGGCTACACCCTC. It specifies CASSYRNSYGYTL.

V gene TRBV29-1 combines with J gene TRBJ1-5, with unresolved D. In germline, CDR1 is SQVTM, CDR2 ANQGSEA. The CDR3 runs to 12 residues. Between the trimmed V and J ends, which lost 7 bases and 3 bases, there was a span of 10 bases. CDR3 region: CSARTPNQPQHF. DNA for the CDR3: TGCAGCGCCCGGACCCCCAATCAGCCCCAGCATTTT.

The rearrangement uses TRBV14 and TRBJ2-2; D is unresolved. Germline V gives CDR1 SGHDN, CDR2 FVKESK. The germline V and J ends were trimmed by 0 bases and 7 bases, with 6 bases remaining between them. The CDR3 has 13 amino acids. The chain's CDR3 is CASSQERVGELFF. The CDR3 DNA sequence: TGTGCCAGCAGCCAAGAAAGGGTCGGGGAGCTGTTTTTT.

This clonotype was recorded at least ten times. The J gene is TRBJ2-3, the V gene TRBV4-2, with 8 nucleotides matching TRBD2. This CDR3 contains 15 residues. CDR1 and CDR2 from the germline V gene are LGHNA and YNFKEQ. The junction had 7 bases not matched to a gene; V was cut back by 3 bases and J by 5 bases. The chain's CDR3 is CASSQGGLGKDTQYF. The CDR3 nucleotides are TGTGCCAGCAGCCAGGGGGGACTAGGGAAAGATACGCAGTATTTT.

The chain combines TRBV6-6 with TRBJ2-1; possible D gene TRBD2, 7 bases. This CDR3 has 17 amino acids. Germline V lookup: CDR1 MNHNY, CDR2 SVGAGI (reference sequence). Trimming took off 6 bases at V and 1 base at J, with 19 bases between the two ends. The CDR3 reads CASSPRGGGASYNEQFF. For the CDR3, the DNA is TGTGCCAGCAGCCCCCGGGGTGGGGGGGCATCCTACAATGAGCAGTTCTTC.

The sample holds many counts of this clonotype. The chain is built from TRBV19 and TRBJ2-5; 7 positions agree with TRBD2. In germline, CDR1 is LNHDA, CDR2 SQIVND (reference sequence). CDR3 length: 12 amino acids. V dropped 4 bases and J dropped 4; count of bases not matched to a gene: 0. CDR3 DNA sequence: TGTGCCAGTAGTACGGGGGGAGAGACCCAGTACTTC. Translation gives CASSTGGETQYF.

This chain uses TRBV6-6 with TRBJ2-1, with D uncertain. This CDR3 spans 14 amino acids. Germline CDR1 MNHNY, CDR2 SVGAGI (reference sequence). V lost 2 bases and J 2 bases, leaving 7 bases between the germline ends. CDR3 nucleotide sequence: TGTGCCAGCAGTTACGGCCTTACCTACAATGAGCAGTTCTTC. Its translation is CASSYGLTYNEQFF.

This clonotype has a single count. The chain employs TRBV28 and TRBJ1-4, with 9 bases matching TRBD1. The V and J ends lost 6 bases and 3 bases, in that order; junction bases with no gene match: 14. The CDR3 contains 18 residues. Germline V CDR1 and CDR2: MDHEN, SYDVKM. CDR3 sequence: CASRRDRDTMRANEKLFF. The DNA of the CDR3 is TGTGCCAGCAGACGGGACAGGGATACCATGAGGGCTAATGAAAAACTGTTTTTT.

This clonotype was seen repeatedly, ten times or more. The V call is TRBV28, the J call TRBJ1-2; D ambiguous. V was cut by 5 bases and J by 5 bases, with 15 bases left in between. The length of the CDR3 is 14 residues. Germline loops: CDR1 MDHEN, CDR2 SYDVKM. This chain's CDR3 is CASSREEDSYGYTF. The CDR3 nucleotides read TGTGCCAGCAGTAGAGAGGAGGACTCTTATGGCTACACCTTC.

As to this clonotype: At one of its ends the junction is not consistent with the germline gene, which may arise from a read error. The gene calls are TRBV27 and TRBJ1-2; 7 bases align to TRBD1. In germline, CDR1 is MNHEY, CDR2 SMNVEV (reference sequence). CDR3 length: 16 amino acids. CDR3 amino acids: CVSSFLRTGGNYGYTF. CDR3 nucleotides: TGTGTCAGCAGTTTTCTCCGGACAGGCGGTAACTATGGCTACACCTTC.

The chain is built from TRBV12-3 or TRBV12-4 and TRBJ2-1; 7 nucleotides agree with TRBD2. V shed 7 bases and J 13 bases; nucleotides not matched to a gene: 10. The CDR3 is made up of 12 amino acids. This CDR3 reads CASTVAGGNQFF. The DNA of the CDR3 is TGTGCCAGCACCGTAGCCGGGGGGAATCAGTTCTTC.

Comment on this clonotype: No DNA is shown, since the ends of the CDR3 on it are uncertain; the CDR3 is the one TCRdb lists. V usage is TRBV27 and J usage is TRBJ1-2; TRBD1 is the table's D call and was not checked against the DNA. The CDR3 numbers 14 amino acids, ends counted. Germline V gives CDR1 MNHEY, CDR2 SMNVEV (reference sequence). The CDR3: CASSSSGQNYGYTF.

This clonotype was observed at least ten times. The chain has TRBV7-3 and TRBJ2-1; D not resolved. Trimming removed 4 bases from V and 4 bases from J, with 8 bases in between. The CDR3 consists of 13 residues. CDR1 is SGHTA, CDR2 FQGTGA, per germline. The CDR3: CASSYDTYNEQFF. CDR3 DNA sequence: TGTGCCAGCAGCTATGACACTTACAATGAGCAGTTCTTC.

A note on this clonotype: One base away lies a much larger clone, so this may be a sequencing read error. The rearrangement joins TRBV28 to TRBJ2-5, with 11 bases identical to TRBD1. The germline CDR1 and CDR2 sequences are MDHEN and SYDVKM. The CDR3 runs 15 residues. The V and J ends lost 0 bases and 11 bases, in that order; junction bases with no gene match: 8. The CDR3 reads CASSLWGTGGNEQYF. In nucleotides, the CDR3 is TGTGCCAGCAGTTTATGGGGGACAGGGGGGAATGAGCAGTACTTC.

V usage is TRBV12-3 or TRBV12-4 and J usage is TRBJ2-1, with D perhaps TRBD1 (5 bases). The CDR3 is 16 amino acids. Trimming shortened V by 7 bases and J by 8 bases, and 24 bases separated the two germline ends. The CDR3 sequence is CASTPRGPAGMDEQFF. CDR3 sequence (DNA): TGTGCCAGCACCCCAAGAGGTCCAGCAGGGATGGATGAGCAGTTCTTC.

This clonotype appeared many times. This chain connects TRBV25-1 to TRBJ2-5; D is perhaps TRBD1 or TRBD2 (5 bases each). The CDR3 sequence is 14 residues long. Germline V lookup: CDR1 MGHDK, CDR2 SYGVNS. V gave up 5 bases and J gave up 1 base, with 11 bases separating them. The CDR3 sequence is CASSPRGSQETQYF. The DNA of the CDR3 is TGTGCCAGCAGTCCCCGGGGCAGCCAAGAGACCCAGTACTTC.

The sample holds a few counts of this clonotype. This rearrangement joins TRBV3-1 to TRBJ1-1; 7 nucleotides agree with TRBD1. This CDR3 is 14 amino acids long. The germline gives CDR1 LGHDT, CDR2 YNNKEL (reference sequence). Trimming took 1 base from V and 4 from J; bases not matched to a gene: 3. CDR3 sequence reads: CASSQGQGITEAFF. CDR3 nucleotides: TGTGCCAGCAGCCAAGGACAGGGAATCACTGAAGCTTTCTTT.